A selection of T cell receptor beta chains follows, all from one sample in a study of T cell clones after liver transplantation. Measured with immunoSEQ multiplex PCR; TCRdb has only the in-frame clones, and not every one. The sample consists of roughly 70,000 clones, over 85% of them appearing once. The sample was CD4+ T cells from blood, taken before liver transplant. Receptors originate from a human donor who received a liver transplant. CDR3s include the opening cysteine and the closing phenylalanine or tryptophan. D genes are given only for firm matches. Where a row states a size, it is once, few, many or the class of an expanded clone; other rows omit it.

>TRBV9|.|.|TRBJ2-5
CASSVTANQETQYF
TGTGCCAGCAGCGTAACGGCGAACCAAGAGACCCAGTACTTC
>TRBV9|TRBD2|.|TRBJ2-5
CASSSRTSEETQYF
TGTGCCAGCAGCTCCCGGACTAGCGAGGAGACCCAGTACTTC
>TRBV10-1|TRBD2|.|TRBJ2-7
CASSRLWEGSYEQYF
TGCGCCAGCAGTCGCCTTTGGGAGGGGTCCTACGAGCAGTACTTC
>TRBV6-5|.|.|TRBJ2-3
CATRWGGTGTDTQYF
TGTGCCACCAGGTGGGGCGGGACGGGCACAGATACGCAGTATTTT
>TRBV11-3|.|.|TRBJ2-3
CASSYGARTDTQYF
TGTGCCAGCAGCTACGGGGCCAGGACAGATACGCAGTATTTT
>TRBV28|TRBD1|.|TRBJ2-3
CASSFAQGLGDTQYF
TGTGCCAGCAGTTTCGCACAGGGGCTAGGGGATACGCAGTATTTT
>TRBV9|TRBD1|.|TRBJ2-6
CASSETTKTGGAGANVLTF
TGTGCCAGCAGCGAGACTACCAAAACAGGGGGCGCTGGGGCCAACGTCCTGACTTTC
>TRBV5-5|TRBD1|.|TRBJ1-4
CASSLGGGETF
TGTGCCAGCAGCTTGGGAGGGGGCGAAACTTTT
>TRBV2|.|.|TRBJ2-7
CASSEGALYREQYF
TGTGCCAGCAGTGAAGGAGCGCTTTATCGCGAGCAGTACTTC
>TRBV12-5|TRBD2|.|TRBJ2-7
CASGLLLSGLGQRETISEQYF
TGTGCTAGTGGTTTGCTTTTGTCGGGGTTGGGCCAGCGGGAAACTATCTCCGAGCAGTACTTC
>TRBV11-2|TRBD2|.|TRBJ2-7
CASSLSGGRAGVVREQYF
TGTGCCAGCAGCTTATCTGGCGGGAGGGCCGGAGTAGTTAGGGAGCAGTACTTC
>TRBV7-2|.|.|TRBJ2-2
CASGLIAAGTGELFF
TGTGCCAGCGGATTGATAGCTGCGGGAACCGGGGAGCTGTTTTTT
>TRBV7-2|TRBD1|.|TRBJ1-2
CASSLAAGTGDGYTF
TGTGCCAGCAGCTTGGCCGCCGGGACAGGGGACGGCTACACCTTC
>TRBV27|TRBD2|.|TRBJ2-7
CASSLSGGSDEQYF
TGTGCCAGCAGTTTATCCGGCGGGAGCGACGAGCAGTACTTC
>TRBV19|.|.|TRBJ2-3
CASSILGTSTDTQYF
TGTGCCAGTAGTATTTTAGGAACTAGCACAGATACGCAGTATTTT
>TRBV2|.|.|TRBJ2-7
CASSGGVTEQYF
TGTGCCAGCAGTGGTGGTGTGACCGAGCAGTACTTC
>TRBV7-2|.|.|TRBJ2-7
CASSLKWQASEQYF
TGTGCCAGCAGCTTAAAGTGGCAGGCAAGCGAGCAGTACTTC
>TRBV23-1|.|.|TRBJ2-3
CASSQDTQYF
TGCGCCAGCAGTCAGGATACGCAGTATTTT
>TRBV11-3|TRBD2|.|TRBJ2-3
CASSQGLAGKNTDTQYF
TGTGCCAGCAGCCAGGGACTAGCGGGGAAAAACACAGATACGCAGTATTTT
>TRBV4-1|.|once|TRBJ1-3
CASSQVGRVSGNTIYF
TGCGCCAGCAGCCAAGTTGGCAGGGTCAGCGGAAACACCATATATTTT
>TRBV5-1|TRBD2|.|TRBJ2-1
CASSFTTSGPYNEQFF
TGCGCCAGCAGCTTCACAACTAGCGGGCCCTACAATGAGCAGTTCTTC
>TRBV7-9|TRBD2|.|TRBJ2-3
CASSFRDYTDTQYF
TGTGCCAGCAGCTTCCGGGACTACACAGATACGCAGTATTTT
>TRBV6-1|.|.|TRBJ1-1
CASSEQGRQTEAFF
TGTGCCAGCAGTGAACAGGGGCGGCAAACTGAAGCTTTCTTT
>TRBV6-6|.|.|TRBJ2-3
CASSYSQSQSLDF
TGTGCCAGCAGTTACTCGCAATCCCAGAGTTTGGATTTT
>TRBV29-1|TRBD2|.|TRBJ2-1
CSVRGLAGPYNEQFF
TGCAGCGTCCGGGGACTAGCGGGACCTTACAATGAGCAGTTCTTC
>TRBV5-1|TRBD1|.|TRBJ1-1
CASSLEHRGSTEAFF
TGCGCCAGCAGCTTGGAGCACAGGGGGTCAACTGAAGCTTTCTTT
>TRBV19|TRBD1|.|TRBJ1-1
CASSTRQGASTEAFF
TGTGCCAGTAGTACCCGACAGGGGGCAAGCACTGAAGCTTTCTTT
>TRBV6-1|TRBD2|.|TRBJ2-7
CASSEIFAGGPWEQYF
TGTGCCAGCAGTGAAATATTCGCGGGAGGGCCATGGGAGCAGTACTTC
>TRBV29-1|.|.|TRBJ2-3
CSWTEGTDTQYF
TGCAGCTGGACGGAGGGAACAGATACGCAGTATTTT
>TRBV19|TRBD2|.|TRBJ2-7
CASSIALAGDYEQYF
TGTGCCAGTAGTATAGCCCTAGCGGGAGATTACGAGCAGTACTTC
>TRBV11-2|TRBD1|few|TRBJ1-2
CASSEGAGTRYTF
TGTGCCAGCAGCGAGGGGGCCGGGACCCGATACACCTTC
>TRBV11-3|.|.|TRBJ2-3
CASSLDRPISSSTDTQYF
TGTGCCAGCAGCTTAGATCGGCCAATCTCCTCAAGCACAGATACGCAGTATTTT
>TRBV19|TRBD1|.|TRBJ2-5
CASSIEYRGFGETQYF
TGTGCCAGTAGTATAGAATACAGGGGGTTCGGGGAGACCCAGTACTTC